This is a list of T cell receptor beta chains from one sample in a study of T-cell reconstitution after alpha-beta-depleted transplantation in children. TCRdb processed the PCR reads anew with MiXCR; each CDR3 protein has one entry. The top ten clones hold 2.2% of a sample with fewer than 700,000 distinct CDR3 sequences, under 15% of them seen once. The sample here was PBMCs, mostly from graft donor cells, taken 360 days after TCRalphabeta/CD19-depleted stem cell transplant. These receptors all stem from a male patient between 5 and 17 years old who had a stem cell transplant for acute myeloid leukemia, so the T cells may come from the graft donor. CDR3s include the opening cysteine and the closing phenylalanine or tryptophan. The order of the fields is clone size, D gene, V gene, J gene, CDR3 DNA, CDR3 protein. D genes are given only for firm matches. Where a row states a size, it is once, few, many or the class of an expanded clone; other rows omit it.

>many|TRBD2|TRBV20-1|TRBJ2-1
TGCAGTGCTAGGATGGGAGGGGTCGATGAGCAGTTCTTC
CSARMGGVDEQFF
>NA|TRBD1|TRBV23-1|TRBJ2-7
TGCGCCAGCAGTCAGAGGGGGACAGAGTTATACGAGCAGTACTTC
CASSQRGTELYEQYF
>few|NA|TRBV29-1|TRBJ2-7
TGCAGCGTTGAAGGGCAGGGGCCCTACGAGCAGTACTTC
CSVEGQGPYEQYF
>NA|NA|TRBV12-3/TRBV12-4|TRBJ2-7
TGTGCCAGCAGTTTTGGGATCTCCTACGAGCAGTACTTC
CASSFGISYEQYF
>few|NA|TRBV4-2|TRBJ2-7
TGTGCCAGCAGCCAAGTTGACACCCCGGGCGCCGAGCAGTACTTC
CASSQVDTPGAEQYF
>NA|TRBD1|TRBV18|TRBJ2-4
TGTGCCAGCTCACCACCCGGCGAACAGGGGGATGCCAAAAACATTCAGTACTTC
CASSPPGEQGDAKNIQYF
>NA|TRBD1|TRBV29-1|TRBJ1-3
TGCAGCGTCCTCGGGGGAGGACAGGACTCTGGAAACACCATATATTTT
CSVLGGGQDSGNTIYF
>NA|NA|TRBV29-1|TRBJ2-7
TGCAGCGTTGCCGAGAGCCGGGCCCTGAGCTCCTACGAGCAGTACTTC
CSVAESRALSSYEQYF
>few|NA|TRBV13|TRBJ1-6
TGTGCCAGCTCTGGAACGGGGGCGCGAACACCCCTCCACTTT
CASSGTGARTPLHF
>many|NA|TRBV29-1|TRBJ2-3
TGCAGCGTTGCCTTGTTCGGGATGACAGATACGCAGTATTTT
CSVALFGMTDTQYF
>many|NA|TRBV5-1|TRBJ2-6
TGCGCCAGCAGCTTGGCCGGGCCACTCGGAGTTCTGACTTTC
CASSLAGPLGVLTF
>NA|TRBD1|TRBV19|TRBJ1-2
TGTGCCAGTAGTATAGAAAGGACAGGAAGTGGCTACACCTTC
CASSIERTGSGYTF
>NA|TRBD2|TRBV4-3|TRBJ2-7
TGCGCCAGCAGCCGTGGGCTAGCGGGAGAGGCCTACGAGCAGTACTTC
CASSRGLAGEAYEQYF
>NA|NA|TRBV28|TRBJ2-6
TGTGCCAGCAGTTTATGGGGGCCGGGGAGGGCCAACGTCCTGACTTTC
CASSLWGPGRANVLTF
>many|TRBD1|TRBV29-1|TRBJ2-7
TGCAGCGTAAAAGGACAGGGAAACTACGAGCAGTACTTC
CSVKGQGNYEQYF
>few|TRBD2|TRBV12-3/TRBV12-4|TRBJ2-1
TGTGCCAGCAGTCCGTACTCTAGCGGGGATTACAATGAGCAGTTCTTC
CASSPYSSGDYNEQFF
>few|TRBD1|TRBV29-1|TRBJ2-7
TGCAGCGCTTTTGGACAGGGCACCTACGAGCAGTACTTC
CSAFGQGTYEQYF
>NA|NA|TRBV7-2|TRBJ1-2
TGTGCCAGCAGCTTAAGTATGGACTACCCTTACAGCTACACCTTC
CASSLSMDYPYSYTF
>few|TRBD2|TRBV10-3|TRBJ2-2
TGTGCCATCAGTCAGCGCATAGCGGGAGGGCATCGGAACACCGGGGAGCTGTTTTTT
CAISQRIAGGHRNTGELFF
>many|NA|TRBV2|TRBJ2-2
TGTGCCAGCAGTGAAGCGCCCAGTAGTATCACCCGGGAGCTGTTTTTT
CASSEAPSSITRELFF
>few|TRBD2|TRBV5-1|TRBJ2-3
TGCGCCAGCAGCCGAAAGGAGCGGGAGGGCCTTCTCGCAGATACGCAGTATTTT
CASSRKEREGLLADTQYF
>NA|NA|TRBV5-1|TRBJ2-3
TGCGCCAGCAGGACATCGGAATTCACAGATACGCAGTATTTT
CASRTSEFTDTQYF
>NA|NA|TRBV4-1|TRBJ1-5
TGCGCCAGCAGCCAAGAAACAGGGAGGACGGGCAATCAGCCCCAGCATTTT
CASSQETGRTGNQPQHF
>NA|NA|TRBV18|TRBJ1-6
TGTGCCAGCTCACCAAGTACAGCTGGTGGGGGTTCACCCCTCCACTTT
CASSPSTAGGGSPLHF
>few|NA|TRBV7-9|TRBJ2-1
TGTGCCAGCAGCCCCGACTGGCAGTTCTTC
CASSPDWQFF
>NA|TRBD1|TRBV6-5|TRBJ2-7
TGTGCCAGCAGTTATGGGACAGGGGGCGACGAGCAGTACTTC
CASSYGTGGDEQYF
>NA|NA|TRBV29-1|TRBJ2-5
TGCAGCGTCGGTCAGTCCGGCGAGACCCAGTACTTC
CSVGQSGETQYF
>NA|NA|TRBV5-1|TRBJ2-7
TGCGCCAGCAGCTTGACAGTTAACTCCTACGAGCAGTACTTC
CASSLTVNSYEQYF
>few|TRBD2|TRBV9|TRBJ2-4
TGTGCCAGCAGCGTAGGAGTTAGCGGGAGTACGGACATTCAGTACTTC
CASSVGVSGSTDIQYF